One sample yielded the 19 T cell receptor beta chains listed below, sequenced in a study of blood T cell repertoires in COVID-19. This table comes from immunoSEQ multiplex PCR, and its TCRdb copy is limited to in-frame clones, with some not included. The sample records 150,000 to 200,000 clones, about nine tenths being singletons. The specimen sequenced was peripheral blood. The receptor set was obtained from a man between 35 and 55 years old with acute or convalescent COVID-19.

CDR3 sequence reads: CATSGYNEQFF. DNA of the CDR3: TGTGCCACCTCAGGTTACAATGAGCAGTTCTTC. The chain couples TRBV2 to TRBJ2-1; D is ambiguous. Deletions cut 10 bases from V and 4 bases from J, with 8 bases between. Germline V gene sequence: CDR1 SNHLY, CDR2 FYNNEI. The CDR3 length is 11 residues. The full variable domain, rest sourced from reference TRBV2 and TRBJ2-1, is EPEVTQTPSHQVTQMGQEVILRCVPISNHLYFYWYRQILGQKVEFLVSFYNNEISEKSEIFDDQFSVERPDGSNFTLKIRSTKLEDSAMYFCATSGYNEQFFGPGTRLTVL.

The J gene is TRBJ1-2, the V gene TRBV4-3; 12 bases are shared with TRBD1. Trimming took 2 bases from V and 8 from J; bases not matched to a gene: 6. From germline, CDR1 is LGHNA and CDR2 YSLEER. This CDR3 is built from 15 residues. The CDR3 loop reads CASSQPGQGALGYTF. CDR3 bases: TGCGCCAGCAGCCAACCGGGACAGGGGGCCTTAGGCTACACCTTC.

This chain joins TRBV24-1 and TRBJ1-5; D is uncertain. The CDR3 has 14 residues. V shed 3 bases and J shed 5 bases, with 10 bases lying between them. Germline CDR1 and CDR2: KGHDR and SFDVKD. CDR3: CATSDRGSYQPQHF. CDR3 nucleotide sequence: TGTGCCACCAGTGATCGTGGCAGTTATCAGCCCCAGCATTTT.

This clone was detected only once. CDR3 in amino acids: CASSFTGGYYEQYF. CDR3 DNA: TGTGCCAGCAGCTTTACAGGGGGGTATTACGAGCAGTACTTC. V and J are TRBV5-6 and TRBJ2-7; TRBD1 matches 8 bases. Per germline, CDR1 SGHDT and CDR2 YYEEEE. Unmatched junction bases numbered 5, after V lost 2 bases and J lost 4 bases. The CDR3 runs to 14 residues.

The chain employs TRBV19 and TRBJ1-2; 8 positions agree with TRBD1. This CDR3 contains 12 residues. Germline CDR1 reads LNHDA; CDR2 reads SQIVND (reference sequence). Trimming removed 6 bases from V and 11 bases from J; junction bases left unmatched: 8. The CDR3 sequence: CASSLSDRVYTF. The CDR3 DNA reads TGTGCCAGTAGCCTCTCGGACAGGGTTTACACCTTC. Looking up the rest from reference TRBV19 and TRBJ1-2 gives the full variable domain: DGGITQSPKYLFRKEGQNVTLSCEQNLNHDAMYWYRQDPGQGLRLIYYSQIVNDFQKGDIAEGYSVSREKKESFPLTVTSAQKNPTAFYLCASSLSDRVYTFGSGTRLTVV.

This chain joins TRBV2 and TRBJ2-2; possible D gene TRBD1, 6 bases. V was clipped by 7 bases and J by 7 bases, with 13 bases between them. Looked up from germline, CDR1 is SNHLY and CDR2 is FYNNEI. The CDR3 sequence is 13 residues long. The CDR3 region has the DNA TGTGCCAGCATTGGGGGCTGGGTCGGGGAGCTGTTTTTT. Translating gives CASIGGWVGELFF. Full variable domain (missing parts from reference TRBV2 and TRBJ2-2): EPEVTQTPSHQVTQMGQEVILRCVPISNHLYFYWYRQILGQKVEFLVSFYNNEISEKSEIFDDQFSVERPDGSNFTLKIRSTKLEDSAMYFCASIGGWVGELFFGEGSRLTVL.

The chain recombines TRBV15 with TRBJ2-3; 9 bases align to TRBD1. Per germline, CDR1 LNHNV and CDR2 YYDKDF (reference sequence). The CDR3 consists of 14 residues. The J segment lost 4 bases and the V segment lost 5 bases, leaving 4 bases of the junction unmatched. Here the CDR3 reads CATSRQGGSDTQYF. CDR3 nucleotide sequence: TGTGCCACCAGCCGACAGGGGGGGTCAGATACGCAGTATTTT.

The chain uses TRBV30 and TRBJ2-1; D is possibly TRBD2 (5 bases). In germline, CDR1 is GTSNPN, CDR2 SVGIG (reference sequence). This CDR3 spans 15 amino acids. V lost 5 bases and J lost 1, with 15 bases in between. The CDR3 DNA reads as TGTGCCTGGGTCGACCGAAGGAGGTCCTACAATGAGCAGTTCTTC. This codes for CAWVDRRRSYNEQFF.

The chain employs TRBV11-2 and TRBJ1-2; 9 bases align to TRBD1. The CDR3 consists of 14 residues. Losses at the gene ends were 4 bases for V and 4 bases for J; bases not matched to a gene: 4. The germline gives CDR1 SGHAT, CDR2 FQNNGV. CDR3 residues: CASSWDRAFYGYTF. The DNA for the CDR3 is TGTGCCAGCAGCTGGGACAGGGCATTCTATGGCTACACCTTC.

The chain joins TRBV24-1 to TRBJ1-2, with TRBD1 identical over 8 bases. The J segment lost 5 bases and the V segment lost 3 bases, leaving 4 bases of the junction unmatched. This CDR3 region has 14 residues. In germline, CDR1 is KGHDR, CDR2 SFDVKD. CDR3 amino acids: CATSDVDREYGYTF. CDR3 bases: TGTGCCACCAGTGATGTGGACAGGGAGTATGGCTACACCTTC.

CDR3 amino acids: CASSVELAGGFSYNEQFF. CDR3 DNA: TGTGCCAGCAGCGTAGAACTAGCGGGGGGGTTCTCCTACAATGAGCAGTTCTTC. This rearrangement joins TRBV9 to TRBJ2-1, with 13 nucleotides matching TRBD2. The germline CDR1 and CDR2 sequences are SGDLS and YYNGEE. Germline trimming cut 0 bases from V and 0 bases from J; bases unmatched to any gene: 3. The CDR3 sequence is 18 residues long.

The rearrangement joins TRBV18 to TRBJ1-1; D is possibly TRBD1 (6 bases). Germline V gives CDR1 KGHSH, CDR2 LQKENI. This CDR3 has 15 residues. Trimming removed 1 base from V and 5 bases from J, with 14 bases in between. CDR3 coding DNA: TGTGCCAGCTCACCACGGAACAGGGTGGATACTGAAGCTTTCTTT. Its translation is CASSPRNRVDTEAFF.

This clone was observed a single time. The chain recombines TRBV5-1 with TRBJ2-4, with 9 bases identical to TRBD1. V shed 0 bases, J shed 2 bases, and the junction held 6 bases outside the gene matches. The germline CDR1 and CDR2 sequences are SGHRS and YFSETQ. The CDR3 length is 17 residues. CDR3 protein: CASSLAEGTGTKNIQYF. For the CDR3, the DNA is TGCGCCAGCAGCTTGGCCGAGGGGACAGGGACCAAAAACATTCAGTACTTC. Full variable domain (rest looked up from reference TRBV5-1 and TRBJ2-4): KAGVTQTPRYLIKTRGQQVTLSCSPISGHRSVSWYQQTPGQGLQFLFEYFSETQRNKGNFPGRFSGRQFSNSRSEMNVSTLELGDSALYLCASSLAEGTGTKNIQYFGAGTRLSVL.

The rearrangement joins TRBV7-8 to TRBJ2-4; 10 bases agree with TRBD2. The germline gives CDR1 SGHVS, CDR2 FQNEAQ. This CDR3 has 17 residues. The V segment lost 3 bases and the J segment 3 bases; nucleotides outside the gene matches: 8. As DNA, the CDR3 is TGTGCCAGCAGCTTGGGGGTAGCGGGGGGATTCAAAAACATTCAGTACTTC. Its protein product is CASSLGVAGGFKNIQYF.

J is TRBJ1-5 and V is TRBV6-5, with 8 bases fitting TRBD1. CDR1 is MNHEY, CDR2 SVGAGI, per germline. V lost 6 bases, J lost 6 bases, and 10 bases stayed unmatched. The CDR3 is made up of 15 amino acids. CDR3 sequence reads: CASSSTGTGIQPQHF. CDR3 bases: TGTGCCAGCAGCTCAACCGGGACAGGCATTCAGCCCCAGCATTTT.

The chain recombines TRBV19 with TRBJ1-5; 10 bases are a match to TRBD1. The germline CDR1 and CDR2 sequences are LNHDA and SQIVND (reference sequence). This CDR3 has 18 amino acids. The J segment lost 5 bases and the V segment lost 3 bases, leaving 13 bases of the junction unmatched. The CDR3 sequence is CASSIGTGDRWFDQPQHF. The CDR3 DNA follows: TGTGCCAGTAGTATCGGGACAGGGGACAGATGGTTCGATCAGCCCCAGCATTTT.

This clone has only one observation. The V and J genes are TRBV19 and TRBJ2-1; D is uncertain. The CDR3 extends over 11 amino acids. Trimming stripped 5 bases from V and 5 bases from J, with 4 bases between. Per germline, CDR1 LNHDA and CDR2 SQIVND (reference sequence). CDR3 region: CASSRNNEQFF. The CDR3 region has the DNA TGTGCCAGTAGTCGTAACAATGAGCAGTTCTTC. The full variable domain, its missing parts supplied by reference TRBV19 and TRBJ2-1, is DGGITQSPKYLFRKEGQNVTLSCEQNLNHDAMYWYRQDPGQGLRLIYYSQIVNDFQKGDIAEGYSVSREKKESFPLTVTSAQKNPTAFYLCASSRNNEQFFGPGTRLTVL.

The chain links TRBV6-6 to TRBJ2-3; no clear D gene. V lost 6 bases and J lost 0, with 10 bases in between. The CDR3 loop spans 14 amino acids. Germline assignment: CDR1 MNHNY and CDR2 SVGAGI (reference sequence). The CDR3 DNA reads as TGTGCCAGCAGGCCCCGCGCCAGCACAGATACGCAGTATTTT. Its translation is CASRPRASTDTQYF.

The J gene is TRBJ1-6, the V gene TRBV7-8, with no clear D. The CDR3 sequence is 15 residues long. V gave up 1 base and J gave up 7 bases, with 11 bases separating them. Germline loops: CDR1 SGHVS, CDR2 FQNEAQ. For the CDR3, the DNA is TGTGCCAGCAGCTTAGGTTTCTACCCGAATTCACCCCTCCACTTT. Protein: CASSLGFYPNSPLHF.